This T cell receptor beta chain appears in the sequencing data of a study of blood T cell repertoires in COVID-19. Looking at the study overall: Spain, Italy and the United States supplied samples that represented acute and convalescent COVID-19.

Germline V gives CDR1 MNHEY, CDR2 SMNVEV (reference sequence). Trimming cost V 3 bases and J 1 base, with 7 bases left between them. The CDR3 contains 15 residues. The repertoire was sequenced with immunoSEQ multiplex PCR; TCRdb's copy has only in-frame clones and lacks some. The repertoire holds 210,000 or so clones, with 89% as singletons. Sequenced input: peripheral blood. The sequence derives from a woman aged 40 to 50 with acute or convalescent COVID-19. This chain links TRBV27 with TRBJ1-6; D may be TRBD1 (5 bases). This CDR3 reads CASSFSGSYNSPLHF. In DNA, the CDR3 is TGTGCCAGCAGTTTCTCAGGGTCCTATAATTCACCCCTCCACTTT.